This entry describes one T cell receptor (beta chain). This clonotype was seen only a few times. The antigen it binds to is not known. No much larger clonotype is one base removed from it; base qualities were not supplied. This entry belongs to a study of T cells in Graves' hyperthyroidism and ophthalmopathy (dated by TCRdb to the late 2010s). For the study in its entirety: Peripheral blood was sampled at the time of initial diagnosis, prior to any treatment. A discovery cohort of roughly 100 patients, about 40 with Graves' ophthalmopathy and 55 to 65 with stable Graves' hyperthyroidism, was used to find distinguishing TCR V-J signatures. TCR Vbeta CDR3 sequencing of 135 peripheral blood samples (around 45 ophthalmopathy, 75 hyperthyroidism and roughly 17 progressor patients) is reported in the paper. The roughly 100 discovery patients were randomly divided into training and test sets at a 7:3 ratio. Once sampling was done, hyperthyroidism patients were given methimazole at a starting dose of 30 mg daily, whereas ophthalmopathy patients were given high-dose intravenous methylprednisolone. The study also compared thyroid tissue and blood T-cell repertoires from five or six Graves' hyperthyroidism patients. Prospective prediction of ophthalmopathy was tested in an independent validation cohort of some 19 hyperthyroidism patients and 17 patients who later progressed to ophthalmopathy. Study-level results and caveats: Ophthalmopathy was separated from stable hyperthyroidism by a 13 V-J signature model, with approximately 90% sensitivity and roughly 84% specificity obtained in cross-validation and 80%/75% obtained in testing. No statistical method was used to fix the sample size in advance, and group allocation was not hidden from the investigators. Most expanded thyroid clonotypes (frequency above 0.001) were also found in blood, which suggests that blood repertoires may mirror thyroid immune responses. In validation, the model predicted progression to ophthalmopathy with 65% to 71% sensitivity and about 73% specificity, a median of 6.5 months before onset.

A patient counted as having stable Graves' hyperthyroidism if no progression to ophthalmopathy occurred over 18 months of follow-up. Hyperthyroidism patients were aged 18 to 65 years and newly diagnosed, with disease duration of less than 2 months. The study excluded patients with uncontrolled infections, other autoimmune diseases, pregnancy or lactation. Diagnoses were based on clinical symptoms, serum thyroxine and TRAb, thyroid ultrasound and orbital computed tomography. PBMCs were isolated from about 10 ml of fresh peripheral blood by Ficoll-Paque density gradient centrifugation. Total RNA was extracted using Trizol reagent, and RNA quality was assessed on an Agilent 2100 Bioanalyzer. TCR beta CDR3 regions were amplified from RNA transcripts. The TCR CDR3 was subjected to a first round of RT-PCR using the HTBI primer set and the Qiagen OneStep RT-PCR kit. Libraries were constructed in a second round of multiplex PCR, after which size selection and purification were carried out. Paired-end sequencing of the libraries was performed with 100 bp reads on an Illumina HiSeq2000. In the paper's pipeline: SOAPnuke was used to process the raw data, throwing out any read that contained adapters or uncalled bases, had a mean Phred below 15, or lacked an exact constant-primer or identifier match. High-quality paired reads were merged with COPE v1.2.5, and unique nucleotide sequences were defined as clonotypes. MiTCR v1.1 was used to align clonotypes to the IMGT TRBV, TRBD and TRBJ reference segments. Only V-J combinations with frequency above 0.0001, covering 99% to 99.2% of repertoires, were analysed. The TCS score was defined as the ratio of F50 (clonal expansion) to E x V (chaos), calculated using BLOSUM62-based TCRdist between CDR3 peptides within each V-J. Welch's t-statistics and random forest reduced roughly 500 V-J features to 13, which were used in a naive Bayes classifier (R e1071). The similarity between thyroid and blood repertoires was quantified using the Morisita-Horn index. The public reads were reprocessed in TCRdb via fastp at Q25 and MiXCR, keeping in-frame beta chains. Every entry covers one CDR3 protein and lists the most common genes and DNA from its rows. These V and J calls originate from TCRdb's pipeline instead of the authors' own analysis. The sample records over 700,000 distinct CDR3 sequences, more than 30% of which are singletons. The top ten hold 8% to 9% of the sample.

The TCR was taken from a man between 18 and 29 years old with Graves' hyperthyroidism. The sequenced sample was blood.

The sequenced DNA is TGTGCCAGCAGCCAAGACGGGCGCTCTGGGACCCAGTACTTC. Translated, it reads CASSQDGRSGTQYF. The rearrangement joined TRBV7-9 to TRBJ2-5; no confident D gene assignment can be made. The CDR3 measures 14 amino acids from cysteine to phenylalanine. Solely the CDR3 DNA is kept, with 42 bases framed from the first base. Per the germline V gene (reference sequence), SEHNR is the CDR1 and FQNEAQ is the CDR2. At the junction V is shortened by 5 bases and J by 7 bases, with 17 bases in between.